This TCR beta chain was observed in a study of radiation and T cells in renal cell carcinoma. The time point here: baseline pretreatment blood. The sample's treatment: 15 Gy SBRT to primary tumor, nephrectomy 4 weeks later. Measured with immunoSEQ multiplex PCR; TCRdb has only the in-frame clones, and not every one. This table holds 110,000 to 150,000 clones, nearly 90% found once. Concerning this clone: Antigen specificity is unknown.

Regarding the study as a whole: In blood, top tumor clones expanded by 2 weeks, shrinking by 4.

Trimming pared 0 bases from V and 2 bases from J, leaving 1 base between. Germline CDR1 is SGHKS and CDR2 is YYEKEE (reference sequence). There are 12 residues in the CDR3. The chain uses TRBV5-5 and TRBJ2-3, with D hard to call. The sample in question was blood, obtained from a patient whose treatment included radiotherapy and nephrectomy. The TCR originated in a woman aged 45-65 years with renal cell carcinoma. The CDR3 sequence: CASSLATDTQYF. The CDR3 nucleotides read TGTGCCAGCAGCTTGGCCACAGATACGCAGTATTTT.